The clone carrying this T cell receptor beta chain has only a few counts. Its antigen is currently unknown. With constant-segment primers, 5'RACE yielded cDNA libraries of TCR alpha and TCR beta that carried sample barcodes and UMIs. TCRdb passed the 5' RACE reads through MiXCR, listing each CDR3 protein once. This repertoire shows roughly 280,000 distinct CDR3 sequences, 15% to 20% found once; its top ten account for approximately 23%. These data belong to a study of T-cell memory formation after mild COVID-19. Study as a whole: Largely, TCR clusters stayed within a single donor. The study, taken as a whole, reports: A balance of CD4 and CD8 characterized clones contracting day 15 to 85, whereas later expanders leaned CD4+. Contracting CD4+ clones sat mainly in CM and EM; CD8+ in EMRA.

Sequenced input: PBMCs or a T cell subset sorted from them (not recorded which). The clonotype originates from a man between 18 and 35 years old who had mild COVID-19 (a few samples of this study predate the infection). Cell type and time point are not known.

This CDR3 reads CATSAPGREEEKLFF. In nucleotides, the CDR3 is TGTGCCACCAGCGCCCCAGGGAGGGAAGAAGAAAAACTGTTTTTT. The rearrangement links TRBV15 to TRBJ1-4; weak D call: TRBD1 (5 bases). The V gene lost 5 bases and the J gene lost 8 bases, with 18 bases spanning the gap. The CDR3 consists of 15 residues. CDR1 and CDR2 from the germline V gene are LNHNV and YYDKDF (reference sequence).